These 9 T cell receptor beta chains were sequenced from one sample in a study of vaccination and CD4 T cells after COVID-19. CD4+ T cells that had been cultured provided DNA sequenced with the Oncomine TCR Beta short-read assay. TCRdb redid the calling of the PCR reads with MiXCR, one entry per CDR3 protein. The top ten hold 26% of the sample, which has approximately 9,000 distinct CDR3 sequences, 66% seen once. Treatment meaning: approximately nine-day PBMC culture with coronavirus spike peptide pools or control peptides (ViraFEST assay). What these receptors recognize is not known. The sequencing sample was made of CD4+ T cells from blood, cultured in vitro. All receptors come from a human donor who had recovered from COVID-19.

The J gene is TRBJ1-5, the V gene TRBV6-1; no clear D. The germline V and J ends were trimmed by 6 bases and 0 bases, with 9 bases remaining between them. Germline assignment: CDR1 MNHNS and CDR2 SASEGT. This CDR3 is built from 14 residues. The CDR3 region has the DNA TGTGCCAGCAGGCGTCCCGATAGCAATCAGCCCCAGCATTTT. Translation: CASRRPDSNQPQHF.

The chain recombines TRBV20-1 with TRBJ2-3; D gene uncertain. The V end lost 7 bases, the J end lost 2 bases, and 16 bases lay between the germline ends. Germline lookup yields CDR1 DFQATT and CDR2 SNEGSKA (reference sequence). This CDR3 comprises 14 residues. The CDR3 loop reads CSVKGSSSTDTQYF. In DNA form, the CDR3 reads TGCAGTGTCAAGGGCTCGTCGTCCACAGATACGCAGTATTTT.

The J gene is TRBJ2-7, the V gene TRBV19; D uncertain. CDR3 size: 15 residues. The V end lost 7 bases, the J end lost 0 bases, and 16 bases lay between the germline ends. CDR1 is LNHDA and CDR2 is SQIVND in the germline V gene (reference sequence). CDR3 sequence: CASNCRSRFSYEQYF. The CDR3 nucleotides are TGTGCCAGTAACTGTCGAAGCAGGTTCTCCTACGAGCAGTACTTC. Variable domain in full (rest from reference TRBV19 and TRBJ2-7): DGGITQSPKYLFRKEGQNVTLSCEQNLNHDAMYWYRQDPGQGLRLIYYSQIVNDFQKGDIAEGYSVSREKKESFPLTVTSAQKNPTAFYLCASNCRSRFSYEQYFGPGTRLTVT.

The gene calls are TRBV20-1 and TRBJ1-1, with TRBD1 matching over 9 bases. CDR1 is DFQATT and CDR2 is SNEGSKA in the germline V gene (reference sequence). The CDR3 sequence is 13 residues long. J gave up 5 bases and V 5 bases, and 6 bases lay outside the gene matches. The CDR3 protein is CSAPGTGRTEAFF. The CDR3 coding sequence is TGCAGTGCTCCGGGGACAGGGAGGACTGAAGCTTTCTTT.

The V call is TRBV25-1, the J call TRBJ2-3; tentative D call: TRBD1 (5 bases). The CDR3 is 16 amino acids. V dropped 7 bases and J dropped 1 base, with 18 bases sitting between them. Germline loops: CDR1 MGHDK, CDR2 SYGVNS. Written as DNA, the CDR3 is TGTGCCAGCACGGCCCCGCGCAGGGCCCGCACAGATACGCAGTATTTT. Protein product: CASTAPRRARTDTQYF.

The chain recombines TRBV9 with TRBJ1-2, with 10 bases identical to TRBD1. The V gene's germline CDR1 is SGDLS and CDR2 YYNGEE. The V segment lost 4 bases and the J segment 6 bases; nucleotides outside the gene matches: 9. The CDR3 consists of 15 residues. The DNA for the CDR3 is TGTGCCAGCAGCTCTCGTCGGACAGGGGGAAATGGCTACACCTTC. Its translation: CASSSRRTGGNGYTF.

The V and J genes are TRBV9 and TRBJ2-1; the match to TRBD1 covers 11 bases. J lost 8 bases, V lost 3 bases, and 10 bases had no gene match. CDR1 and CDR2 from the germline V gene are SGDLS and YYNGEE. This CDR3 spans 16 amino acids. The CDR3: CASSAPGQGGSHEQFF. The CDR3 DNA sequence: TGTGCCAGCAGCGCACCGGGACAGGGGGGTTCCCATGAGCAGTTCTTC. Together with reference TRBV9 and TRBJ2-1, the CDR3 gives the full variable domain: DSGVTQTPKHLITATGQRVTLRCSPRSGDLSVYWYQQSLDQGLQFLIQYYNGEERAKGNILERFSAQQFPDLHSELNLSSLELGDSALYFCASSAPGQGGSHEQFFGPGTRLTVL.

This clonotype has only a few counts. The chain joins TRBV20-1 to TRBJ2-5; D possibly corresponds to TRBD2 (5 bases). The CDR3 spans 15 residues. Between the trimmed V and J ends, which lost 1 base and 5 bases, there was a span of 17 bases. Germline assignment: CDR1 DFQATT and CDR2 SNEGSKA (reference sequence). The CDR3 region has the DNA TGCAGTGCTAGAGGGGAGAGAGGCCGAGAGGAGACCCAGTACTTC. Amino acid sequence: CSARGERGREETQYF.

The rearrangement uses TRBV14 and TRBJ1-2; tentative D call: TRBD1 (5 bases). V shed 3 bases and J shed 2 bases, with 13 bases lying between them. CDR3 length equals 15 residues. The germline gives CDR1 SGHDN, CDR2 FVKESK. The chain's CDR3 is CASSHRTRANYGYTF. The DNA for the CDR3 is TGTGCCAGCAGCCACCGGACACGTGCAAACTATGGCTACACCTTC.